This T cell receptor (beta chain) was profiled in a study of blood T cell repertoires in COVID-19. Study details: Donors in the United States, Italy and Spain gave samples during acute or convalescent COVID-19. T cells, B-cell-depleted T cells, or PBMCs supplied cDNA or gDNA.

In the authors' methods: From reference gene primer amplification, estimates of nucleated cell counts were derived. Sequenced by immunoSEQ multiplex PCR; TCRdb stores in-frame clones only, minus some. That table is the source of V, J and clone size, and D and trimming were worked out from the DNA. The profile shows about 250,000 clones, about four fifths of them singletons. V lost 4 bases to trimming and J lost 7 bases; unmatched junction nucleotides: 3. Germline assignment: CDR1 SNHLY and CDR2 FYNNEI. The CDR3 runs 13 residues. The sequencing sample was made of peripheral blood. This sequence was found in a man aged 80 or over with acute or convalescent COVID-19. V is TRBV2 and J is TRBJ1-2; 10 nucleotides match TRBD1. CDR3 DNA sequence: TGTGCCAGCAGTGGGACAGGGGGGAGTGGCTACACCTTC. The encoded protein is CASSGTGGSGYTF.